These 24 T cell receptor beta chains share one sample of origin, sequenced in a study of cytomegalovirus exposure and HLA in healthy donors. Use of 60 Vbeta and 13 Jbeta primers characterized the PCR. The assay was immunoSEQ multiplex PCR, and TCRdb's table has in-frame clones only and misses some. This sample contains approximately 80,000 clones. The sequenced sample consisted of PBMCs. The receptors derive from a woman aged 30 to 39 in good health and CMV-seronegative.

The rearrangement joins TRBV12-5 to TRBJ1-5; D uncertain. The germline V gene encodes CDR1 LGHNT and CDR2 FRNRAP. V was pared by 1 base and J by 4 bases, with 11 bases between. CDR3 size: 15 residues. CDR3 sequence: CASGLGDSGNQPQHF. As DNA, the CDR3 is TGTGCTAGTGGTTTGGGGGATTCGGGGAATCAGCCCCAGCATTTT.

The chain is built from TRBV19 and TRBJ2-5; 8 positions match TRBD2. Trimming took 4 bases from V and 2 from J; bases not matched to a gene: 6. The CDR3 length is 15 residues. CDR1 is LNHDA, CDR2 SQIVND, per germline (reference sequence). CDR3 DNA: TGTGCCAGTAGTACGTCCCCGGGGGGGCAAGAGACCCAGTACTTC. Translation: CASSTSPGGQETQYF.

V gene TRBV5-1 combines with J gene TRBJ2-7; 7 nucleotides match TRBD1. CDR1 and CDR2 from the germline V gene are SGHRS and YFSETQ. Trimming removed 0 bases from V and 2 bases from J; junction bases left unmatched: 5. The CDR3 sequence is 15 residues long. This chain's CDR3 is CASSLGTGSAYEQYF. The CDR3 nucleotides are TGCGCCAGCAGCTTGGGGACAGGATCGGCCTACGAGCAGTACTTC.

The chain uses TRBV30 and TRBJ1-4, with D maybe TRBD1 (5 bases). Trimming took off 0 bases at V and 6 bases at J, with 11 bases between the two ends. Per germline, CDR1 GTSNPN and CDR2 SVGIG (reference sequence). The CDR3 is made up of 14 amino acids. The CDR3 coding sequence is TGTGCCTGGAGTGTACTTTGGGGGGATGAAAAACTGTTTTTT. It translates to CAWSVLWGDEKLFF.

The J gene is TRBJ2-7, the V gene TRBV7-9; possible D gene TRBD2, 6 bases. There are 13 residues in the CDR3. Germline lookup yields CDR1 SEHNR and CDR2 FQNEAQ (reference sequence). The ends were cut back, 4 bases at V and 4 bases at J, with 11 bases in the middle. CDR3 in amino acids: CASSWSSDYEQYF. The CDR3 DNA reads TGTGCCAGCAGCTGGTCTAGCGATTACGAGCAGTACTTC. Looking up the rest from reference TRBV7-9 and TRBJ2-7 gives the full variable domain: DTGVSQNPRHKITKRGQNVTFRCDPISEHNRLYWYRQTLGQGPEFLTYFQNEAQLEKSRLLSDRFSAERPKGSFSTLEIQRTEQGDSAMYLCASSWSSDYEQYFGPGTRLTVT.

In the case of this clone: A read error may account for a junction end that differs from germline. This chain joins TRBV30 and TRBJ1-2, with 7 bases matching TRBD1. The CDR3 has 15 amino acids. CDR1 is GTSNPN, CDR2 SVGIG, per germline (reference sequence). CDR3 protein: CAGSAPDRVLYGYTF. In nucleotides, the CDR3 is TGTGCCGGGAGTGCCCCAGACAGGGTACTCTATGGCTACACCTTC.

This sequence joins TRBV5-1 and TRBJ2-5, with 8 bases matching TRBD2. The CDR3 totals 16 residues. Germline V lookup: CDR1 SGHRS, CDR2 YFSETQ. V shed 0 bases and J 1 base; nucleotides not matched to a gene: 5. The CDR3 loop is CASSLEGGRIQETQYF. CDR3 coding DNA: TGCGCCAGCAGCTTGGAGGGCGGGAGGATCCAAGAGACCCAGTACTTC. Full variable domain (missing parts from reference TRBV5-1 and TRBJ2-5): KAGVTQTPRYLIKTRGQQVTLSCSPISGHRSVSWYQQTPGQGLQFLFEYFSETQRNKGNFPGRFSGRQFSNSRSEMNVSTLELGDSALYLCASSLEGGRIQETQYFGPGTRLLVL.

CDR3 nucleotide sequence: TGTGCCAGCAGCCCTCTAGGGGGCACTGAAGCTTTCTTT. It yields the protein CASSPLGGTEAFF. The V call is TRBV11-2, the J call TRBJ1-1, with D perhaps matching TRBD1 (6 bases). Germline loops: CDR1 SGHAT, CDR2 FQNNGV. The CDR3 is 13 residues long. Trimming stripped 5 bases from V and 4 bases from J, with 11 bases between.

This chain joins TRBV10-3 and TRBJ2-1; D is ambiguous. In germline, CDR1 is ENHRY, CDR2 SYGVKD. This CDR3 is built from 13 residues. Deletions cut 0 bases from V and 6 bases from J, with 6 bases between. The CDR3 region has the DNA TGTGCCATCAGTGAGTCGTCTAGCAATGAGCAGTTCTTC. It codes for CAISESSSNEQFF.

The chain carries TRBV6-6 and TRBJ1-5; 7 bases match TRBD1. This CDR3 region has 14 residues. The trim removed 6 bases at V and 1 base at J, leaving 3 bases unmatched. Per germline, CDR1 MNHNY and CDR2 SVGAGI (reference sequence). CDR3 in DNA: TGTGCCAGCAGGTCACAGGGGAGCAATCAGCCCCAGCATTTT. Amino acids: CASRSQGSNQPQHF.

The genes are TRBV15 and TRBJ2-7, with TRBD2 matching 7 bases. V lost 5 bases and J lost 3; bases outside the gene matches: 4. The CDR3 totals 13 residues. Per the germline V gene, CDR1 is LNHNV and CDR2 is YYDKDF (reference sequence). The CDR3 loop is CATSGGLSYEQYF. The CDR3 nucleotides read TGTGCCACCAGCGGGGGACTAAGCTACGAGCAGTACTTC.

J is TRBJ2-7 and V is TRBV5-6; 8 bases are shared with TRBD2. CDR3 length equals 16 residues. Germline V CDR1 and CDR2: SGHDT, YYEEEE. The V segment lost 0 bases and the J segment 6 bases; nucleotides outside the gene matches: 11. CDR3 residues: CASSLGLAPERSEQYF. The CDR3, as DNA: TGTGCCAGCAGCTTGGGACTAGCGCCAGAGAGAAGCGAGCAGTACTTC.

The CDR3: CASKQGNSPLHF. The CDR3 nucleotides read TGTGCCAGCAAACAGGGTAATTCACCCCTCCACTTT. The gene calls are TRBV2 and TRBJ1-6, with D possibly matching TRBD1 (6 bases). The CDR3 length is 12 residues. Germline V CDR1 and CDR2: SNHLY, FYNNEI. V gave up 7 bases and J gave up 6 bases, with 7 bases separating them. Complete variable domain (other parts from reference TRBV2 and TRBJ1-6): EPEVTQTPSHQVTQMGQEVILRCVPISNHLYFYWYRQILGQKVEFLVSFYNNEISEKSEIFDDQFSVERPDGSNFTLKIRSTKLEDSAMYFCASKQGNSPLHFGNGTRLTVT.

This chain connects TRBV5-6 to TRBJ1-2, with a tentative D call TRBD1 (6 bases). This CDR3 comprises 15 residues. V dropped 4 bases and J dropped 8 bases, with 21 bases sitting between them. Germline V CDR1 and CDR2: SGHDT, YYEEEE. CDR3 nucleotides: TGTGCCAGCAGCACCCCCGGGACAAGATCCCCAGGCTACACCTTC. Its translation: CASSTPGTRSPGYTF. The variable domain in full, with the rest retrieved from reference TRBV5-6 and TRBJ1-2, is DAGVTQSPTHLIKTRGQQVTLRCSPKSGHDTVSWYQQALGQGPQFIFQYYEEEERQRGNFPDRFSGHQFPNYSSELNVNALLLGDSALYLCASSTPGTRSPGYTFGSGTRLTVV.

This rearrangement joins TRBV4-1 to TRBJ1-4; D might be TRBD1 (6 bases). The CDR3 extends over 16 amino acids. V lost 1 base and J 4 bases, leaving 13 bases between the germline ends. The V gene's germline CDR1 is MGHRA and CDR2 YSYEKL. CDR3 sequence: CASSQGQGRNNEKLFF. The CDR3 DNA follows: TGCGCCAGCAGCCAAGGGCAGGGGCGAAATAATGAAAAACTGTTTTTT.

The J gene is TRBJ1-2, the V gene TRBV11-2; 10 bases align to TRBD1. The germline CDR1 and CDR2 sequences are SGHAT and FQNNGV. V lost 7 bases and J lost 7; bases outside the gene matches: 9. CDR3 size: 14 residues. Here the CDR3 reads CASTPRQGASGYTF. The CDR3 DNA is TGTGCCAGCACCCCAAGACAGGGGGCCAGTGGCTACACCTTC. The complete variable domain, with remaining parts taken from reference TRBV11-2 and TRBJ1-2, reads EAGVAQSPRYKIIEKRQSVAFWCNPISGHATLYWYQQILGQGPKLLIQFQNNGVVDDSQLPKDRFSAERLKGVDSTLKIQPAKLEDSAVYLCASTPRQGASGYTFGSGTRLTVV.

The chain combines TRBV11-2 with TRBJ1-1; D call uncertain. Trimming took 3 bases from V and 5 from J, leaving 10 bases between them. The CDR3 length is 13 residues. Germline-derived CDR1 and CDR2 are SGHAT and FQNNGV. CDR3 sequence reads: CASSFNTRTEAFF. CDR3 sequence (DNA): TGTGCCAGCAGCTTCAACACGCGGACTGAAGCTTTCTTT.

The chain employs TRBV29-1 and TRBJ1-2; 7 bases agree with TRBD1. The CDR3 extends over 12 amino acids. V lost 6 bases, J lost 4 bases, and 5 bases stayed unmatched. Germline CDR1 is SQVTM and CDR2 is ANQGSEA. The CDR3 protein is CSVLTGSYGYTF. The CDR3 DNA reads TGCAGCGTACTGACAGGGAGCTATGGCTACACCTTC.

This chain links TRBV21-1 with TRBJ1-5; the table's TRBD1 call for D was not verified on the DNA. TRBV21-1 represents a pseudogene. The CDR3 is 14 residues long. In DNA form, the CDR3 reads TGTGCCCCACGACAGGGGGAAAGCAATCAGCCCCAGCATTTT. This sequence encodes CAPRQGESNQPQHF.

V usage is TRBV30 and J usage is TRBJ1-5; TRBD1 is a possible D gene (6 bases). Germline assignment: CDR1 GTSNPN and CDR2 SVGIG (reference sequence). V lost 3 bases and J lost 7, with 16 bases in between. The CDR3 is made up of 14 amino acids. The CDR3 bases are TGTGCCTGGAGGACAACAGGGAAAGCGCAGCCCCAGCATTTT. Its translation is CAWRTTGKAQPQHF. The variable domain in full, completed from reference TRBV30 and TRBJ1-5, reads SQTIHQWPATLVQPVGSPLSLECTVEGTSNPNLYWYRQAAGRGLQLLFYSVGIGQISSEVPQNLSASRPQDRQFILSSKKLLLSDSGFYLCAWRTTGKAQPQHFGDGTRLSIL.

The chain couples TRBV4-1 to TRBJ1-1, with D perhaps matching TRBD1 (5 bases). The CDR3 contains 14 residues. Germline loops: CDR1 MGHRA, CDR2 YSYEKL. The V end lost 3 bases, the J end lost 3 bases, and 11 bases lay between the germline ends. The CDR3: CASSQIKGDTEAFF. The CDR3 coding sequence is TGCGCCAGCAGCCAGATAAAAGGGGACACTGAAGCTTTCTTT.

V and J are TRBV5-1 and TRBJ2-7, with D unclear. The V gene's germline CDR1 is SGHRS and CDR2 YFSETQ. CDR3 length equals 13 residues. V lost 6 bases to trimming and J lost 1 base, with 11 bases between them. The CDR3 spells CASKADISYEQYF. In DNA, the CDR3 is TGCGCCAGCAAGGCCGACATTTCCTACGAGCAGTACTTC.

V gene TRBV5-1 combines with J gene TRBJ2-7, with D possibly being TRBD1 (6 bases). V dropped 5 bases and J dropped 5 bases, with 17 bases sitting between them. CDR1 is SGHRS and CDR2 is YFSETQ in the germline V gene. CDR3 length: 14 amino acids. The CDR3 DNA is TGCGCCAGCAGGCGCGGGCAGGGGAGCCACGAGCAGTACTTC. This gives the protein CASRRGQGSHEQYF.

This chain connects TRBV27 to TRBJ2-7; tentatively, D is TRBD2 (6 bases). This CDR3 comprises 20 residues. Deletions cut 5 bases from V and 0 bases from J, with 29 bases between. CDR1 and CDR2 from the germline V gene are MNHEY and SMNVEV (reference sequence). The CDR3 reads CASSQYPPGDERSSSYEQYF. CDR3 DNA sequence: TGTGCCAGCAGTCAATATCCCCCGGGAGACGAGAGATCTAGCTCCTACGAGCAGTACTTC.